The subject of this entry is one T cell receptor beta chain. Between the trimmed V and J ends, which lost 7 bases and 3 bases, there was a span of 16 bases. The CDR3 spans 15 residues. Per germline, CDR1 MNHEY and CDR2 SVGAGI. Generated by immunoSEQ multiplex PCR, the TCRdb table keeps only in-frame clones and is missing some. Among about 130,000 clones, around 90% were seen once, and the ten largest hold 1.9%. This sample is part of a study of T cell responses to AZD1222 COVID-19 vaccine. The material was peripheral blood, obtained on day 0 of AZD1222 vaccination. This receptor was identified in an adult in good health. The chain has TRBV6-5 and TRBJ1-3; a weak D match, TRBD1 (6 bases). The CDR3, as DNA: TGTGCCAGCATGATGGTAGGGGGATTTGGAAACACCATATATTTT. Translating gives CASMMVGGFGNTIYF.